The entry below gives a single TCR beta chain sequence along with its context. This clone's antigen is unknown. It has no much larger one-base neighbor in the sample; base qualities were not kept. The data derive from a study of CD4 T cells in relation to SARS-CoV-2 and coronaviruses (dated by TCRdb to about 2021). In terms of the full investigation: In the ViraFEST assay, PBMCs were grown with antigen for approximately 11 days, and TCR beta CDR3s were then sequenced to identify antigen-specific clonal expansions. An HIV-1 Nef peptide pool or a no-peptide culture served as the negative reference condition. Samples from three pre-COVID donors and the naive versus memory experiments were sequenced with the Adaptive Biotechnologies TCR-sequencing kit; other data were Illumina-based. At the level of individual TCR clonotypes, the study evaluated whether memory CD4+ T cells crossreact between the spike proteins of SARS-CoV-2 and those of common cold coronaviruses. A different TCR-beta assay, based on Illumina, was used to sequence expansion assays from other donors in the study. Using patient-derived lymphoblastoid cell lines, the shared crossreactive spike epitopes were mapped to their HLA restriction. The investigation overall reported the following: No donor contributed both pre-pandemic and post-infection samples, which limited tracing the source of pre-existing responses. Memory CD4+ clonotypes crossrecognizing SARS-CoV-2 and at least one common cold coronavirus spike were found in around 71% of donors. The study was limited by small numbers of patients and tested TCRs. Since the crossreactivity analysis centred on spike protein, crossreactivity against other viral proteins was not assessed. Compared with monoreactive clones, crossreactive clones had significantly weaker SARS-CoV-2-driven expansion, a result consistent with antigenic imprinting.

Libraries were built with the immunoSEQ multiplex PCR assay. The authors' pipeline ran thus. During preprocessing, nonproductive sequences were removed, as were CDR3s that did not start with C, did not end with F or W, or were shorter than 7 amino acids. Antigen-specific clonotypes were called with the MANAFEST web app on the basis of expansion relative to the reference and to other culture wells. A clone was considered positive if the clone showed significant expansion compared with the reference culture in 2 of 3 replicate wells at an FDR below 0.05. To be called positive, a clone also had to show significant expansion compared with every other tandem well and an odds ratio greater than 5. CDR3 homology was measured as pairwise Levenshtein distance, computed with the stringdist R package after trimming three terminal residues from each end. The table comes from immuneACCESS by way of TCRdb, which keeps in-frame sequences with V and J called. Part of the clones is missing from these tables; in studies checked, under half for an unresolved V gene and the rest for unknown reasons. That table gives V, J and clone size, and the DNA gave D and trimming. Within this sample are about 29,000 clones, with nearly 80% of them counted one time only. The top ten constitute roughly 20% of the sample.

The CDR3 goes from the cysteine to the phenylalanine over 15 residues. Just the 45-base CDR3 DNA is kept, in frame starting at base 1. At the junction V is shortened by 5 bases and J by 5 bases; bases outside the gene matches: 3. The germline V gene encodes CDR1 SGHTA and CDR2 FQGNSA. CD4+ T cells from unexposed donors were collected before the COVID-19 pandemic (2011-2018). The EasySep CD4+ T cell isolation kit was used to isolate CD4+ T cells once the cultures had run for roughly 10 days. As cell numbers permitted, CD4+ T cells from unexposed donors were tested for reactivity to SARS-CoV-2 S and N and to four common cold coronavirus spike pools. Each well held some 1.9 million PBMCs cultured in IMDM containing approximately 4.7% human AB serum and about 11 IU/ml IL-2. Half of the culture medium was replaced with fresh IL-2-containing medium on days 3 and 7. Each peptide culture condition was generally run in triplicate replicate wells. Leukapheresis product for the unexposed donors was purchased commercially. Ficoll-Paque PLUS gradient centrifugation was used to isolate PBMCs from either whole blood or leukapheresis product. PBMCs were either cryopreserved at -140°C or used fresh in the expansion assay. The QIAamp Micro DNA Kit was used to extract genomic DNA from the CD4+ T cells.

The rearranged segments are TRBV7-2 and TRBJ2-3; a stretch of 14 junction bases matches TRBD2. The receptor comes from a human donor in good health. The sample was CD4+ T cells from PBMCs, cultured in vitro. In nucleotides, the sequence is TGTGCCAGCAGCCAAGGGACTAGCGGGGGAGATACGCAGTATTTT. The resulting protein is CASSQGTSGGDTQYF.